This T cell receptor (beta chain) was observed in a study of shared T cell receptors in the human thymus. TCRdb's copy holds only in-frame clones and misses some; the assay was immunoSEQ multiplex PCR. The table includes about 610,000 clones, over 75% detected once. The CDR3 covers 16 residues. The V end lost 3 bases, the J end lost 3 bases, and 18 bases lay between the germline ends. Per the germline V gene, CDR1 is SGHDN and CDR2 is FVKESK. These data were likewise used in another study, on human thymus T cells. That paper notes: Thymic material originated from resections removed in the course of corrective heart surgery. Thymic and blood repertoires showed apparently biased V and J gene usage.

What was sequenced was thymocytes. The sequence came from a boy less than two years old with a congenital heart defect. The J gene is TRBJ2-7, the V gene TRBV14; possibly TRBD1 for D (5 bases). The CDR3 is CASSHFKNRHIYEQYF. For the CDR3, the DNA is TGTGCCAGCAGCCACTTCAAGAACAGGCATATCTACGAGCAGTACTTC.